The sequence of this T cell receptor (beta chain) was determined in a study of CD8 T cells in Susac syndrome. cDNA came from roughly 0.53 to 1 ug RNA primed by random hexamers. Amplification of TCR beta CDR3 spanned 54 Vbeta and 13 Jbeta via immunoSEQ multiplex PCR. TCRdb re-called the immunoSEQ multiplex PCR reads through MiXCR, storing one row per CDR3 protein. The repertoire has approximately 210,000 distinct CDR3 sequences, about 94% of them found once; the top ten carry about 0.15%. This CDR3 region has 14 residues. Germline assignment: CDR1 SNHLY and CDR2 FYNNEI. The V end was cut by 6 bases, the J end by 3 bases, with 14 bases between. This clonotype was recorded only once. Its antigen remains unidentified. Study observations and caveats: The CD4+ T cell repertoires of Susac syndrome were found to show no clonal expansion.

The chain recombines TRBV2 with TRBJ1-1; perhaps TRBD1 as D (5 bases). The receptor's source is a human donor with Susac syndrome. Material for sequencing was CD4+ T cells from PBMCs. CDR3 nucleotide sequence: TGTGCCAGCAGCTACGGGACGCCTTACACTGAAGCTTTCTTT. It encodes CASSYGTPYTEAFF.